These 18 T cell receptor beta chains were all obtained from the same sample, sequenced in a study of shared clonotypes between healthy human individuals. Profiled with immunoSEQ multiplex PCR; TCRdb holds only in-frame clones, not every one. Among 2 million to 2.5 million clones listed, 85% to 95% were seen once. Sequenced input: naive CD4+ T cells from PBMCs. Subset here: CD45RA+ positively selected. Receptors originate from a man aged 18 to 30 in good health. Some clones in this sample may be carry-over from other donors' samples.

DNA of the CDR3: TGTGCCAGCAGCCCACAGGGCAAAATGAACACTGAAGCTTTCTTT. It specifies CASSPQGKMNTEAFF. This chain joins TRBV11-1 and TRBJ1-1, with D possibly matching TRBD1 (6 bases). CDR1 SGHAT and CDR2 FQDESV come from the germline V gene (reference sequence). V lost 5 bases, J lost 0 bases, and 13 bases lay in between. The CDR3 runs 15 residues.

In its sample, this clone was seen once. The chain joins TRBV7-2 to TRBJ2-7, with a weak D call TRBD1 (6 bases). This CDR3 is 15 amino acids long. Trimming shortened V by 5 bases and J by 2 bases, and 16 bases separated the two germline ends. Per the germline V gene, CDR1 is SGHTA and CDR2 is FQGNSA. The CDR3 DNA follows: TGTGCCAGCAGCCGCGCTACAGGGTTCCCCTACGAGCAGTACTTC. Its protein is CASSRATGFPYEQYF.

Turning to this clone: This specimen includes other DNA sequences encoding the same CDR3. J is TRBJ2-7 and V is TRBV7-8, with TRBD1 as a possible D gene (7 bases). The CDR3 totals 14 residues. The V and J ends lost 5 bases and 0 bases respectively, with 11 bases between them. Germline V gene lookup returns CDR1 SGHVS and CDR2 FQNEAQ. The CDR3: CASSPRDSSYEQYF. The CDR3 region has the DNA TGTGCCAGCAGCCCGCGGGACAGCTCCTACGAGCAGTACTTC.

The J gene is TRBJ1-2, the V gene TRBV7-2; no clear D. V was pared by 3 bases and J by 7 bases, with 12 bases between. Germline V gene sequence: CDR1 SGHTA, CDR2 FQGNSA. The length of the CDR3 is 13 residues. DNA for the CDR3: TGTGCCAGCAGCTTTCCGGTTCCGAGTGGCTACACCTTC. Its protein product is CASSFPVPSGYTF.

The rearrangement uses TRBV5-1 and TRBJ2-6; D remains unclear. V was cut by 0 bases and J by 2 bases, with 6 bases left in between. Germline V lookup: CDR1 SGHRS, CDR2 YFSETQ. The CDR3 length is 15 residues. The CDR3 nucleotides read TGCGCCAGCAGCTTGGTGCTGGCTGGGGCCAACGTCCTGACTTTC. Protein: CASSLVLAGANVLTF. Based on the CDR3 plus reference TRBV5-1 and TRBJ2-6, the full variable domain is KAGVTQTPRYLIKTRGQQVTLSCSPISGHRSVSWYQQTPGQGLQFLFEYFSETQRNKGNFPGRFSGRQFSNSRSEMNVSTLELGDSALYLCASSLVLAGANVLTFGAGSRLTVL.

This clone was seen a single time. This specimen includes other DNA sequences encoding the same CDR3. The V call is TRBV19, the J call TRBJ2-6; D not resolved. Germline CDR1 is LNHDA and CDR2 is SQIVND (reference sequence). V was cut by 1 base and J by 2 bases, with 6 bases left in between. This CDR3 contains 15 residues. The CDR3 DNA reads TGTGCCAGTAGTATAGGCACCACTGGGGCCAACGTCCTGACTTTC. Its protein product is CASSIGTTGANVLTF.

V is TRBV14 and J is TRBJ2-5, with D perhaps assigned TRBD1 or TRBD2 (5 bases each). The CDR3 is made up of 18 amino acids. Trimming removed 0 bases at V and 1 base at J, with 18 bases between. Germline V CDR1 and CDR2: SGHDN, FVKESK. CDR3 amino acids: CASSQDRAAPRGQETQYF. The CDR3 DNA sequence: TGTGCCAGCAGCCAAGATAGAGCGGCTCCAAGGGGCCAAGAGACCCAGTACTTC.

The gene calls are TRBV30 and TRBJ2-5, with D perhaps matching TRBD1 (6 bases). Germline V lookup: CDR1 GTSNPN, CDR2 SVGIG (reference sequence). Trimming pared 0 bases from V and 4 bases from J, leaving 15 bases between. This CDR3 region has 15 residues. The CDR3 is CAWSVMQGSRETQYF. The CDR3 nucleotides read TGTGCCTGGAGTGTAATGCAGGGGAGTAGAGAGACCCAGTACTTC.

The rearrangement uses TRBV4-1 and TRBJ1-5; D gene unclear. The CDR3 covers 14 residues. Per germline, CDR1 MGHRA and CDR2 YSYEKL. Trimming took off 1 base at V and 7 bases at J, with 11 bases between the two ends. The CDR3 loop reads CASSQVGTKQPQHF. In DNA, the CDR3 is TGCGCCAGCAGCCAAGTTGGAACTAAACAGCCCCAGCATTTT.

This clone was seen a single time. The V gene is TRBV5-1, the J gene TRBJ2-6; D possibly corresponds to TRBD2 (6 bases). Trimming shortened V by 4 bases and J by 0 bases, and 11 bases separated the two germline ends. The CDR3 loop spans 16 amino acids. CDR1 SGHRS and CDR2 YFSETQ come from the germline V gene. In nucleotides, the CDR3 is TGCGCCAGCAGCATTCCGGGGGACTCTGGGGCCAACGTCCTGACTTTC. This codes for CASSIPGDSGANVLTF.

This chain links TRBV18 with TRBJ2-2; D not resolved. V lost 11 bases and J 0 bases, leaving 13 bases between the germline ends. The CDR3 has 14 amino acids. Germline CDR1 KGHSH, CDR2 LQKENI. DNA of the CDR3: TGTGCCTCCGTCGGCTCACCGAACACCGGGGAGCTGTTTTTT. Its translation: CASVGSPNTGELFF.

The chain combines TRBV7-3 with TRBJ2-1, with D tentatively TRBD1 or TRBD2 (5 bases each). Trimming cost V 5 bases and J 9 bases, with 11 bases left between them. The CDR3 has 12 amino acids. Germline V gives CDR1 SGHTA, CDR2 FQGTGA. The CDR3 DNA is TGTGCCAGCAGCGGGACCGGGACTGAGCAGTTCTTC. This encodes CASSGTGTEQFF.

CDR3 nucleotides: TGTGCCAGTAGACGGGACAGGGGGGCCTACGAGCAGTACTTC. It translates to CASRRDRGAYEQYF. This sequence joins TRBV19 and TRBJ2-7; 11 nucleotides align to TRBD1. With 6 bases clipped from V and 2 bases from J, the junction kept 3 bases outside the gene matches. The CDR3 sequence is 14 residues long. Germline V gives CDR1 LNHDA, CDR2 SQIVND (reference sequence).

This clone was detected only once. The CDR3 bases are TGTGCCAGCAGTCCCCCGGGGACCGACCCGAAAGCTTTCTTT. Translating it yields CASSPPGTDPKAFF. The J gene is TRBJ1-1, the V gene TRBV28; perhaps TRBD1 as D (5 bases). V was cut by 5 bases and J by 9 bases, with 19 bases left in between. Germline V gene data show CDR1 as MDHEN and CDR2 as SYDVKM. This CDR3 region has 14 residues.

V is TRBV7-9 and J is TRBJ2-1; D possibly corresponds to TRBD1 (6 bases). The ends were cut back, 6 bases at V and 5 bases at J, with 23 bases in the middle. Germline-derived CDR1 and CDR2 are SEHNR and FQNEAQ (reference sequence). CDR3 length: 17 residues. In nucleotides, the CDR3 is TGTGCCAGCAGTTCCCTCAGGGGAATCGATAGGCACAATGAGCAGTTCTTC. The encoded protein is CASSSLRGIDRHNEQFF.

Note on this clone: The sample holds other DNA sequences that translate to the same CDR3. V is TRBV7-9 and J is TRBJ2-5, with 7 bases aligning to TRBD2. CDR3 size: 14 residues. V trimming: 0 bases; J trimming: 5 bases; junction bases outside the gene matches: 3. Germline values: CDR1 SEHNR, CDR2 FQNEAQ (reference sequence). For the CDR3, the DNA is TGTGCCAGCAGCTTAGCAGGGACTAAGGAGACCCAGTACTTC. Protein product: CASSLAGTKETQYF. Full variable domain (missing parts from reference TRBV7-9 and TRBJ2-5): DTGVSQNPRHKITKRGQNVTFRCDPISEHNRLYWYRQTLGQGPEFLTYFQNEAQLEKSRLLSDRFSAERPKGSFSTLEIQRTEQGDSAMYLCASSLAGTKETQYFGPGTRLLVL.

The chain joins TRBV29-1 to TRBJ2-7, with 7 positions matching TRBD2. CDR1 SQVTM and CDR2 ANQGSEA come from the germline V gene. V shed 7 bases, J shed 2 bases, and the junction held 11 bases outside the gene matches. The CDR3 is made up of 14 amino acids. The CDR3 DNA sequence: TGCAGCGGAACGAGCGCAGCGGGAACCTACGAGCAGTACTTC. It encodes CSGTSAAGTYEQYF.

The chain joins TRBV11-3 to TRBJ2-1, with D hard to call. The V gene lost 5 bases and the J gene lost 2 bases, with 10 bases spanning the gap. Germline V gene sequence: CDR1 SGHNT, CDR2 YENEEA. The CDR3 loop spans 14 amino acids. Written as DNA, the CDR3 is TGTGCCAGCAGCCGAGGTGGGGCCTACAATGAGCAGTTCTTC. Residues: CASSRGGAYNEQFF.